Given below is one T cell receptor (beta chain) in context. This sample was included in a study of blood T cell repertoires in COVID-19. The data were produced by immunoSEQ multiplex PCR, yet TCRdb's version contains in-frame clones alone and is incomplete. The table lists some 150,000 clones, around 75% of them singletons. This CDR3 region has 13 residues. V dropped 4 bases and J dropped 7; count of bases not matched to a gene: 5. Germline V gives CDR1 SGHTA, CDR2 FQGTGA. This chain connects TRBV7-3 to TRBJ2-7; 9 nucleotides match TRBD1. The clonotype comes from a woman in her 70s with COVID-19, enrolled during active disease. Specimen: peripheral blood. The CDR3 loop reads CASSSGTGREQYF. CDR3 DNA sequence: TGTGCCAGCAGCTCAGGGACAGGGAGAGAGCAGTACTTC.